A selection of T cell receptor beta chains follows, all from one sample in a study of regulatory T cells in long-lasting Graves disease. TCRdb fed the multiplex PCR reads into MiXCR, producing one record per CDR3 protein. The sample gives hundreds of thousands of distinct CDR3 sequences, roughly 15% of which show up once; roughly 10% is in the top ten. The same data also went into a second study, on T cells in Graves' hyperthyroidism and ophthalmopathy.

The starting material was peripheral blood mononuclear cells (PBMCs), obtained at new diagnosis, from a patient treated with antithyroid drugs. Receptors originate from a woman aged 25 to 45 with Graves disease. CDR3s include the opening cysteine and the closing phenylalanine or tryptophan. The D gene is left open where the match is weak. A row's size may be missing; if present it is once, few, many or a size class.

CDR3 | DNA | size | J | D | V
CASSSRESYNEQSF | TGTGCCAGCAGCTCACGGGAGAGCTACAATGAGCAGTCCTTC | - | TRBJ2-1 | - | TRBV11-2
CASSLARGETQYF | TGCGCCAGCAGCTTGGCCCGGGGAGAGACCCAGTACTTC | - | TRBJ2-5 | - | TRBV5-1
CASSLADSEAFF | TGTGCCAGCAGTTTGGCCGACAGTGAAGCTTTCTTT | many | TRBJ1-1 | - | TRBV28
CASWEGRTGELFF | TGTGCCAGCTGGGAGGGCCGAACCGGGGAGCTGTTTTTT | many | TRBJ2-2 | TRBD2 | TRBV6-1
CAISDRDSSNQPQHF | TGTGCCATCAGTGATCGGGACAGTAGCAATCAGCCCCAGCATTTT | - | TRBJ1-5 | TRBD1 | TRBV10-3
CASSLQSGGAPTLAKNIQYF | TGCGCCAGCAGCTTGCAGTCAGGCGGGGCCCCCACGCTAGCCAAAAACATTCAGTACTTC | - | TRBJ2-4 | - | TRBV5-1
CASSPTGSDSNQPQHF | TGTGCCAGCTCACCAACCGGCAGCGATAGCAATCAGCCCCAGCATTTT | many | TRBJ1-5 | - | TRBV18
CAIRDGDQPQHF | TGTGCCATCAGAGACGGCGATCAGCCCCAGCATTTT | - | TRBJ1-5 | - | TRBV12-3/TRBV12-4
CSARDLAGVGPYEQYF | TGCAGTGCTAGAGATTTGGCGGGAGTAGGGCCCTACGAGCAGTACTTC | many | TRBJ2-7 | TRBD2 | TRBV20-1
CASSLGGDYAF | TGTGCCAGCAGCTTGGGGGGGGACTATGCCTTC | - | TRBJ2-7 | TRBD2 | TRBV7-3
CASSPATKKETQYF | TGTGCCAGCTCACCAGCGACAAAAAAAGAGACCCAGTACTTC | many | TRBJ2-5 | - | TRBV18
CASSLGFLGSTYEQYF | TGTGCCAGCAGTTTAGGGTTTCTTGGCAGTACCTACGAGCAGTACTTC | many | TRBJ2-7 | - | TRBV12-3/TRBV12-4
CASSWRGVQPQHF | TGTGCCAGCAGTTGGAGGGGAGTTCAGCCCCAGCATTTT | many | TRBJ1-5 | - | TRBV28
CASSQTQGGGGMASYEQYF | TGTGCCAGCAGCCAGACACAGGGCGGGGGCGGGATGGCGTCCTACGAGCAGTACTTC | few | TRBJ2-7 | - | TRBV7-8
CASSRWDSRGEDTQYF | TGTGCCAGCAGCAGGTGGGACTCCCGAGGGGAAGATACGCAGTATTTT | many | TRBJ2-3 | - | TRBV7-2
CASSSLGVSGANVLTF | TGTGCCAGCAGTTCCCTCGGGGTCTCTGGGGCCAACGTCCTGACTTTC | - | TRBJ2-6 | - | TRBV28
CASSVGQGSLSYEQYF | TGCGCCAGCAGCGTGGGACAGGGGTCCCTCTCCTACGAGCAGTACTTC | many | TRBJ2-7 | TRBD1 | TRBV5-1
CASTDPRGAHLGQYF | TGTGCCAGTACCGACCCGAGGGGGGCACACCTCGGGCAGTACTTC | few | TRBJ2-7 | - | TRBV19
CSARDPGQGASEQFF | TGCAGTGCTAGAGATCCTGGACAGGGGGCGAGTGAGCAGTTCTTC | - | TRBJ2-1 | TRBD1 | TRBV20-1
CASSLASRKGTGNTIYF | TGTGCCAGCAGCTTAGCGTCGAGAAAGGGCACTGGAAACACCATATATTTT | many | TRBJ1-3 | - | TRBV11-2
CASSLELAGEQFF | TGTGCCAGCAGCTTAGAACTAGCGGGTGAGCAGTTCTTC | - | TRBJ2-1 | TRBD2 | TRBV7-8
CASSPSPAYSSGRYEQYF | TGTGCCAGCTCACCAAGCCCCGCGTATAGTAGCGGGCGCTACGAGCAGTACTTC | many | TRBJ2-7 | TRBD2 | TRBV18
CASSPTKQETQYF | TGTGCCAGCTCACCGACGAAACAAGAGACCCAGTACTTC | many | TRBJ2-5 | - | TRBV18
CASTPTGGRGETQYF | TGTGCCAGCACCCCGACAGGGGGCCGAGGGGAGACCCAGTACTTC | many | TRBJ2-5 | TRBD1 | TRBV6-2/TRBV6-3
CASRGGATNEKLFF | TGCGCCAGCAGAGGAGGGGCAACTAATGAAAAACTGTTTTTT | many | TRBJ1-4 | - | TRBV5-1
CASSPSGTGVEQYF | TGCGCCAGCAGCCCCTCCGGGACAGGAGTCGAGCAGTACTTC | - | TRBJ2-7 | TRBD1 | TRBV5-1
CAWSHGRAVDTQYF | TGTGCCTGGAGTCACGGGAGGGCGGTAGATACGCAGTATTTT | many | TRBJ2-3 | TRBD2 | TRBV30
CASSLVGSGREGSYNEQFF | TGTGCCAGCAGCTTGGTTGGTAGCGGGAGGGAGGGCTCCTACAATGAGCAGTTCTTC | few | TRBJ2-1 | TRBD2 | TRBV5-6
CASSSYLSGELFF | TGCGCCAGCAGCTCGTATTTGTCCGGGGAGCTGTTTTTT | few | TRBJ2-2 | - | TRBV5-1
CASSPYPDREEQYF | TGTGCCAGCAGCCCATACCCTGACAGGGAAGAGCAGTACTTC | many | TRBJ2-7 | TRBD1 | TRBV7-2
CASSGGLAGVDTDTQYF | TGTGCCAGCAGCGGGGGACTAGCGGGGGTTGACACAGATACGCAGTATTTT | many | TRBJ2-3 | TRBD2 | TRBV5-4
CASSELAGNEQFF | TGTGCCAGCAGTGAATTAGCGGGAAATGAGCAGTTCTTC | few | TRBJ2-1 | TRBD2 | TRBV6-1
CASRRGSSGSRSTQYF | TGTGCCAGCAGGAGGGGATCTAGCGGGAGTAGGAGTACCCAGTACTTC | - | TRBJ2-5 | TRBD2 | TRBV2
CASSPSHPGNQPQHF | TGTGCCAGCTCACCCTCCCATCCCGGCAATCAGCCCCAGCATTTT | many | TRBJ1-5 | - | TRBV18
CASSQELVPTEAFF | TGTGCCAGCAGCCAAGAATTGGTACCGACTGAAGCTTTCTTT | many | TRBJ1-1 | - | TRBV4-2
CASSSILGLYEQYF | TGTGCCAGCAGCTCTATCTTGGGGCTCTACGAGCAGTACTTC | many | TRBJ2-7 | - | TRBV11-2
CASSRDNEPETQYF | TGTGCCAGCAGTAGGGACAATGAACCTGAGACCCAGTACTTC | many | TRBJ2-5 | - | TRBV3-1
CSANGQGPLGPQHF | TGCAGTGCAAATGGACAGGGACCCTTGGGGCCCCAGCATTTT | - | TRBJ1-5 | TRBD1 | TRBV20-1
CSAQRPLVYEQYF | TGCAGTGCCCAAAGGCCTCTGGTTTACGAGCAGTACTTC | many | TRBJ2-7 | - | TRBV20-1
CASSLSGRRTGELFF | TGCGCCAGCAGCCTTAGCGGGAGGCGCACCGGGGAGCTGTTTTTT | - | TRBJ2-2 | TRBD2 | TRBV5-1
CASSRGLAGTYEQYF | TGCGCCAGCAGCAGGGGACTAGCGGGAACCTACGAGCAGTACTTC | many | TRBJ2-7 | TRBD2 | TRBV5-1
CASSPSRDRGGGELFF | TGTGCCAGCAGCCCCAGCCGGGACAGGGGAGGCGGGGAGCTGTTTTTT | many | TRBJ2-2 | TRBD1 | TRBV7-9
CASSFGGVYEQYF | TGTGCCAGCAGTTTTGGCGGGGTATACGAGCAGTACTTC | many | TRBJ2-7 | - | TRBV28
CASSSQSADTQYF | TGTGCCAGCTCATCCCAGAGCGCAGATACGCAGTATTTT | many | TRBJ2-3 | - | TRBV18
CSAPLGTSGTYEQYF | TGCAGTGCCCCCCTAGGGACTAGCGGAACCTACGAGCAGTACTTC | - | TRBJ2-7 | TRBD2 | TRBV20-1
CASSLTGGHQPQHF | TGTGCCAGCAGCTTAACAGGGGGCCATCAGCCCCAGCATTTT | many | TRBJ1-5 | TRBD1 | TRBV7-8
CSATGTSGRDLNEQFF | TGCAGTGCTACAGGGACTAGCGGGAGGGATTTAAATGAGCAGTTCTTC | few | TRBJ2-1 | TRBD2 | TRBV29-1
CATSDTRAGNTIYF | TGTGCCACCAGTGATACCAGGGCTGGAAACACCATATATTTT | few | TRBJ1-3 | - | TRBV24-1
CSVAHGTPQETQYF | TGCAGCGTTGCACACGGGACTCCTCAAGAGACCCAGTACTTC | few | TRBJ2-5 | - | TRBV29-1
CASSQAAGVSYEQYF | TGCGCCAGCAGCCAAGCGGCAGGGGTTTCCTACGAGCAGTACTTC | - | TRBJ2-7 | - | TRBV4-1
CAWSGGGYGKLVFF | TGTGCCTGGAGTGGGGGGGGGTACGGAAAACTAGTGTTTTTT | - | TRBJ1-4 | - | TRBV30
CSANSLAEETQYF | TGCAGTGCTAATAGTCTAGCGGAAGAGACCCAGTACTTC | - | TRBJ2-5 | TRBD2 | TRBV20-1
CASTVPGRTETQYF | TGTGCCAGCACCGTGCCAGGGAGGACAGAGACCCAGTACTTC | many | TRBJ2-5 | - | TRBV12-3/TRBV12-4
CASSVVSGSTDTQYF | TGCGCCAGCAGTGTAGTTAGCGGGAGCACAGATACGCAGTATTTT | few | TRBJ2-3 | TRBD2 | TRBV10-2
CASSIWIANQPQHF | TGTGCCAGTAGTATTTGGATTGCTAATCAGCCCCAGCATTTT | few | TRBJ1-5 | - | TRBV19
CASSQDPSGETQYF | TGTGCCAGCAGCCAAGACCCTAGCGGAGAGACCCAGTACTTC | few | TRBJ2-5 | TRBD2 | TRBV3-1
CASSFLRESREQFF | TGTGCCAGCAGCTTTCTGCGGGAAAGTAGGGAGCAGTTCTTC | - | TRBJ2-1 | - | TRBV11-1
CASSGGQRNTEAFF | TGCGCCAGCAGTGGGGGACAGAGGAACACTGAAGCTTTCTTT | many | TRBJ1-1 | TRBD1 | TRBV5-1
CASSPGTDNSPLHF | TGTGCCAGCTCACCGGGGACGGATAATTCACCCCTCCACTTT | many | TRBJ1-6 | - | TRBV18